These 26 T cell receptor beta chains were all obtained from the same sample, sequenced in a study of T cell changes during pregnancy in multiple sclerosis. TCRdb keeps only in-frame clones here, not all; method: immunoSEQ multiplex PCR. This sample has 17,000 or so clones, with 84% found just once. This specimen was CD8+ T cells from peripheral blood mononuclear cells, taken in the third trimester of pregnancy. These receptors all stem from a female donor in good health, enrolled as a control in a pregnancy study.

The chain uses TRBV7-9 and TRBJ1-4, with unresolved D. CDR1 is SEHNR, CDR2 FQNEAQ, per germline (reference sequence). Trimming stripped 2 bases from V and 11 bases from J, with 15 bases between. This CDR3 spans 14 amino acids. CDR3 coding DNA: TGTGCCAGCAGCTTAATGGCAGAACTAGGGAAACTGTTTTTT. It encodes CASSLMAELGKLFF.

The rearrangement uses TRBV7-9 and TRBJ1-1, with D maybe TRBD1 (6 bases). Trimming cost V 5 bases and J 11 bases, with 18 bases left between them. The CDR3 runs to 13 residues. The germline CDR1 and CDR2 sequences are SEHNR and FQNEAQ (reference sequence). CDR3 region: CASSPNRANGAFF. The CDR3 DNA is TGTGCCAGCAGCCCGAACAGGGCTAACGGGGCTTTCTTT.

The CDR3 sequence: CASSLGGLAGVPTGAYEQYF. The CDR3 DNA sequence: TGTGCCAGCAGCTTAGGGGGGCTAGCGGGAGTCCCTACCGGCGCCTACGAGCAGTACTTC. The chain joins TRBV7-6 to TRBJ2-7, with TRBD2 identical over 10 bases. The CDR3 totals 20 residues. The trim removed 1 base at V and 2 bases at J, leaving 17 bases unmatched. Germline V lookup: CDR1 SGHVS, CDR2 FNYEAQ.

J is TRBJ1-2 and V is TRBV7-9; 11 nucleotides match TRBD1. V shed 0 bases and J 7 bases; nucleotides not matched to a gene: 1. CDR1 and CDR2 (germline): SEHNR, FQNEAQ (reference sequence). CDR3 size: 14 residues. The CDR3 bases are TGTGCCAGCAGCTTAGCGGACAGGGGGCGTGGCTACACCTTC. This codes for CASSLADRGRGYTF.

This rearrangement joins TRBV19 to TRBJ1-1; 7 bases are shared with TRBD1. V gave up 3 bases and J gave up 6 bases; unmatched junction bases: 7. Germline V lookup: CDR1 LNHDA, CDR2 SQIVND (reference sequence). CDR3 length equals 14 residues. CDR3: CASSIGQVVAEAFF. As DNA, the CDR3 is TGTGCCAGTAGTATTGGACAGGTGGTCGCTGAAGCTTTCTTT.

This sequence joins TRBV7-9 and TRBJ2-7, with D maybe TRBD1 (6 bases). The CDR3 has 15 residues. Trimming took 6 bases from V and 6 from J, leaving 21 bases between them. Looked up from germline, CDR1 is SEHNR and CDR2 is FQNEAQ (reference sequence). The CDR3 here is CASSFGTRGPGEQYF. The CDR3 bases are TGTGCCAGCAGTTTTGGGACAAGAGGCCCTGGCGAGCAGTACTTC.

V is TRBV27 and J is TRBJ2-2, with 14 bases aligning to TRBD2. V lost 6 bases and J lost 3; bases outside the gene matches: 3. The germline V gene has CDR1 MNHEY and CDR2 SMNVEV (reference sequence). The CDR3 sequence is 16 residues long. The CDR3 here is CASSLGLAGDTGELFF. CDR3 coding DNA: TGTGCCAGCAGCCTGGGACTAGCGGGAGACACCGGGGAGCTGTTTTTT.

In this sample, this clone turned up once. The rearrangement uses TRBV15 and TRBJ2-2; D gene unclear. V was shortened by 0 bases and J by 0 bases, with 8 bases between the two germline ends. This CDR3 is built from 16 residues. Germline lookup yields CDR1 LNHNV and CDR2 YYDKDF (reference sequence). The CDR3: CATSRDHSTNTGELFF. The DNA of the CDR3 is TGTGCCACCAGCAGAGATCACAGCACGAACACCGGGGAGCTGTTTTTT.

This clone was detected only a few times. This sequence joins TRBV6-1 and TRBJ2-7, with D perhaps matching TRBD1 (6 bases). Trimming shortened V by 2 bases and J by 1 base, and 12 bases separated the two germline ends. There are 15 residues in the CDR3. Per germline, CDR1 MNHNS and CDR2 SASEGT. Here the CDR3 reads CASSEWLGGSYEQYF. The CDR3 DNA is TGTGCCAGCAGTGAATGGTTAGGGGGATCCTACGAGCAGTACTTC.

This chain joins TRBV30 and TRBJ1-5; D may be TRBD1 (5 bases). Deletions cut 0 bases from V and 2 bases from J, with 11 bases between. Per the germline V gene, CDR1 is GTSNPN and CDR2 is SVGIG (reference sequence). The CDR3 runs to 15 residues. CDR3 residues: CAWSVPDSRNQPQHF. Here the CDR3 DNA reads TGTGCCTGGAGTGTACCCGACAGTCGCAATCAGCCCCAGCATTTT.

V gene TRBV14 combines with J gene TRBJ2-7; 8 nucleotides agree with TRBD1. J lost 0 bases, V lost 4 bases, and 8 bases had no gene match. Germline V gene data show CDR1 as SGHDN and CDR2 as FVKESK. The CDR3 covers 16 residues. CDR3 sequence: CASSRMDRVNSYEQYF. In DNA form, the CDR3 reads TGTGCCAGCAGCCGCATGGACAGGGTCAACTCCTACGAGCAGTACTTC.

The CDR3 DNA follows: TGTGCCAGCACCCAAGCGGGGAACTACGAGCAGTACTTC. Translating it yields CASTQAGNYEQYF. V gene TRBV2 combines with J gene TRBJ2-7; 7 positions agree with TRBD2. Losses at the gene ends were 7 bases for V and 3 bases for J; bases not matched to a gene: 6. This CDR3 has 13 amino acids. The germline V gene has CDR1 SNHLY and CDR2 FYNNEI.

V is TRBV30 and J is TRBJ2-3, with TRBD1 matching over 10 bases. The CDR3 covers 14 residues. V trimming: 0 bases; J trimming: 6 bases; junction bases outside the gene matches: 3. Germline V lookup: CDR1 GTSNPN, CDR2 SVGIG (reference sequence). CDR3 protein: CAWSVGTGADTQYF. In nucleotides, the CDR3 is TGTGCCTGGAGTGTAGGGACAGGGGCTGATACGCAGTATTTT.

The chain combines TRBV4-3 with TRBJ2-7, with D tentatively TRBD1 (7 bases). The V gene's germline CDR1 is LGHNA and CDR2 YSLEER. The CDR3 extends over 16 amino acids. The V end was cut by 1 base, the J end by 7 bases, with 20 bases between. DNA of the CDR3: TGCGCCAGCAGCCAAGTGTGGGGGGACAGCCGGAAAGAGCAGTACTTC. This encodes CASSQVWGDSRKEQYF.

The gene calls are TRBV5-5 and TRBJ2-1; no reliable D call. The CDR3 sequence is 17 residues long. The V end lost 3 bases, the J end lost 0 bases, and 16 bases lay between the germline ends. Germline CDR1 is SGHKS and CDR2 is YYEKEE (reference sequence). CDR3: CASSSIPTRNSYNEQFF. CDR3 nucleotide sequence: TGTGCCAGCAGCTCAATACCCACTCGAAACTCCTACAATGAGCAGTTCTTC.

This CDR3 is CASSSRSLGRDQPQHF. The CDR3, as DNA: TGTGCCAGCAGCTCCCGGAGCCTCGGCCGGGATCAGCCCCAGCATTTT. This chain connects TRBV7-9 to TRBJ1-5; D unresolved. Trimming removed 4 bases from V and 5 bases from J, with 18 bases in between. Germline CDR1 SEHNR, CDR2 FQNEAQ (reference sequence). The CDR3 runs 16 residues.

The chain employs TRBV13 and TRBJ2-1; no firm D call. V shed 7 bases and J shed 0 bases, with 10 bases lying between them. This CDR3 comprises 14 residues. CDR1 PRHDT and CDR2 FYEKMQ come from the germline V gene (reference sequence). As DNA, the CDR3 is TGTGCCAGCACCACCCCTAGCTCCTACAATGAGCAGTTCTTC. Its translation: CASTTPSSYNEQFF.

This clone was detected only a few times. The chain recombines TRBV7-9 with TRBJ1-3, with TRBD1 matching over 7 bases. The germline V gene has CDR1 SEHNR and CDR2 FQNEAQ (reference sequence). The V segment lost 4 bases and the J segment 4 bases; nucleotides outside the gene matches: 7. This CDR3 contains 15 residues. This chain's CDR3 is CASSSETGRGNTIYF. CDR3 nucleotides: TGTGCCAGCAGCTCGGAGACAGGGAGGGGAAACACCATATATTTT.

The sample holds one count of this clone. V usage is TRBV5-4 and J usage is TRBJ2-3, with 10 bases matching TRBD2. The CDR3 is made up of 18 amino acids. With V trimmed by 0 bases and J by 6 bases, 13 bases remained unmatched. CDR1 SGHNT and CDR2 YYREEE come from the germline V gene (reference sequence). Here the CDR3 DNA reads TGTGCCAGCAGCTTGGAGTTGGGCAAGCGGGGGGGCAAGGATACGCAGTATTTT. Translated: CASSLELGKRGGKDTQYF.

This clone was seen only once. The DNA for the CDR3 is TGTGCCAGCAGTGGGACTAGCGTCGATGAGCAGTTCTTC. Amino acids: CASSGTSVDEQFF. The chain links TRBV6-4 to TRBJ2-1, with TRBD2 identical over 9 bases. CDR3 length: 13 amino acids. The germline V gene has CDR1 MRHNA and CDR2 SNTAGT. Germline trimming cut 4 bases from V and 8 bases from J; bases unmatched to any gene: 3.

In its sample, this clone ranks as medium-sized. The chain uses TRBV7-2 and TRBJ1-1; D possibly corresponds to TRBD1 (5 bases). Germline V lookup: CDR1 SGHTA, CDR2 FQGNSA. The CDR3 runs 14 residues. Trimming removed 5 bases from V and 3 bases from J, with 13 bases in between. CDR3 nucleotide sequence: TGTGCCAGCAGCCAAACAGGATATGACACTGAAGCTTTCTTT. Residues: CASSQTGYDTEAFF.

This sequence joins TRBV19 and TRBJ2-1, with D unclear. The CDR3 spans 15 residues. The ends were cut back, 6 bases at V and 0 bases at J, with 12 bases in the middle. Germline V gene lookup returns CDR1 LNHDA and CDR2 SQIVND (reference sequence). CDR3: CASRISPSSYNEQFF. CDR3 nucleotides: TGTGCCAGTAGGATTAGCCCTAGCTCCTACAATGAGCAGTTCTTC.

This clone was recorded a few times. V and J are TRBV18 and TRBJ2-5; 7 bases map to TRBD1. V was clipped by 4 bases and J by 7 bases; unmatched bases: 15. The CDR3 is made up of 16 amino acids. The germline gives CDR1 KGHSH, CDR2 LQKENI. CDR3 residues: CASSQERQGPRGTQYF. The DNA for the CDR3 is TGTGCCAGCTCACAGGAACGACAGGGCCCCAGGGGGACCCAGTACTTC.

Comment on this clone: Within the sample, other DNA sequences also encode this same CDR3. The rearrangement uses TRBV19 and TRBJ1-5, with D perhaps TRBD1 (6 bases). The V and J ends lost 3 bases and 1 base respectively, with 10 bases between them. The CDR3 sequence is 15 residues long. Germline CDR1 and CDR2: LNHDA and SQIVND (reference sequence). The CDR3 nucleotides are TGTGCCAGTAGTATTTGGGACACCAGCAATCAGCCCCAGCATTTT. Amino acid sequence: CASSIWDTSNQPQHF.

In its sample, this clone was seen once. The rearrangement links TRBV5-1 to TRBJ2-7; D not certain. There are 12 residues in the CDR3. Trimming left V 4 bases short and J 3 bases short, with 8 bases between. CDR1 is SGHRS, CDR2 YFSETQ, per germline. CDR3 DNA: TGCGCCAGCAGCGGAGCGAACTACGAGCAGTACTTC. As protein: CASSGANYEQYF.

V and J are TRBV9 and TRBJ1-2, with D unclear. Germline loops: CDR1 SGDLS, CDR2 YYNGEE. V was cut by 0 bases and J by 4 bases, with 7 bases left in between. The CDR3 contains 13 residues. For the CDR3, the DNA is TGTGCCAGCAGCGTAGAACTTGGCTATGGCTACACCTTC. Encoded protein: CASSVELGYGYTF.